These 16 T cell receptor beta chains were all obtained from the same sample, sequenced in a study of STAT5B mutations in CD4+ large granular lymphocyte leukemia. Method: immunoSEQ multiplex PCR; TCRdb's copy keeps in-frame clones and lacks some. The sample carries around 34,000 clones, roughly 80% recorded once. Sequencing was performed on CD4+ T cells from blood buffy coats. These TCRs come from a human donor in good health.

This chain connects TRBV30 to TRBJ1-2, with D possibly matching TRBD1 (6 bases). V was pared by 2 bases and J by 8 bases, with 15 bases between. There are 13 residues in the CDR3. Looked up from germline, CDR1 is GTSNPN and CDR2 is SVGIG (reference sequence). The CDR3 DNA sequence: TGTGCCTGGAGTTTAGGGACACATCAGGGCTACACCTTC. Residues: CAWSLGTHQGYTF.

The rearrangement joins TRBV13 to TRBJ2-1, with TRBD2 identical over 10 bases. Germline V gene sequence: CDR1 PRHDT, CDR2 FYEKMQ (reference sequence). This CDR3 is built from 14 residues. V lost 5 bases and J lost 8; bases outside the gene matches: 6. The CDR3, as DNA: TGTGCCAGCAGCCCTGGTCTAGCGGGAGATGAGCAGTTCTTC. Its translation is CASSPGLAGDEQFF.

This clone was observed a handful of times. This rearrangement joins TRBV18 to TRBJ2-7; 12 bases are a match to TRBD1. Germline V CDR1 and CDR2: KGHSH, LQKENI. The J segment lost 5 bases and the V segment lost 4 bases, leaving 9 bases of the junction unmatched. The CDR3 has 16 amino acids. For the CDR3, the DNA is TGTGCCAGCTCACGAGCGACCGGGACAGGGGGCAACGAGCAGTACTTC. Encoded protein: CASSRATGTGGNEQYF.

This clone has just a few counts. This sequence joins TRBV5-1 and TRBJ2-7; 7 bases map to TRBD1. Germline V gene sequence: CDR1 SGHRS, CDR2 YFSETQ. This CDR3 comprises 15 residues. V trimming: 0 bases; J trimming: 3 bases; junction bases outside the gene matches: 6. CDR3 nucleotide sequence: TGCGCCAGCAGCTTGGAAGGACAGGTCCTCTACGAGCAGTACTTC. Translation gives CASSLEGQVLYEQYF.

This clone was detected a few times. V is TRBV2 and J is TRBJ1-5, with a possible D match to TRBD1 (6 bases). The CDR3 covers 14 residues. The V and J ends lost 6 bases and 4 bases respectively, with 13 bases between them. From germline, CDR1 is SNHLY and CDR2 FYNNEI. The chain's CDR3 is CASRVRGSNQPQHF. The CDR3 nucleotides are TGTGCCAGCAGGGTCAGGGGTTCAAATCAGCCCCAGCATTTT.

The chain uses TRBV7-6 and TRBJ2-6, with unresolved D. V lost 1 base and J lost 0, with 7 bases in between. Germline-derived CDR1 and CDR2 are SGHVS and FNYEAQ. This CDR3 has 16 residues. Here the CDR3 reads CASSLERYSGANVLTF. CDR3 sequence (DNA): TGTGCCAGCAGCTTAGAGAGGTACTCTGGGGCCAACGTCCTGACTTTC.

The chain recombines TRBV28 with TRBJ2-7, with D maybe TRBD2 (5 bases). The CDR3 is 13 residues long. The germline V gene encodes CDR1 MDHEN and CDR2 SYDVKM. Trimming took 6 bases from V and 6 from J, leaving 15 bases between them. In DNA, the CDR3 is TGTGCCAGCAGAGCCTTCTTAGGAGGCGAGCAGTACTTC. It is translated as CASRAFLGGEQYF.

This clone was seen just once. The chain uses TRBV25-1 and TRBJ2-1; 8 nucleotides agree with TRBD2. The germline V gene encodes CDR1 MGHDK and CDR2 SYGVNS. The CDR3 length is 15 residues. With 6 bases clipped from V and 2 bases from J, the junction kept 6 bases outside the gene matches. The CDR3 region is CASSPTSGPYNEQFF. The CDR3, as DNA: TGTGCCAGCAGCCCAACTAGCGGCCCCTACAATGAGCAGTTCTTC.

The chain recombines TRBV27 with TRBJ1-4; a possible D gene is TRBD1 (6 bases). The germline CDR1 and CDR2 sequences are MNHEY and SMNVEV (reference sequence). The CDR3 sequence is 13 residues long. The V end was cut by 11 bases, the J end by 5 bases, with 15 bases between. CDR3 sequence: CAGQTGGNEKLFF. In DNA form, the CDR3 reads TGTGCCGGACAGACGGGGGGGAATGAAAAACTGTTTTTT.

This clone has a single count. The rearrangement uses TRBV28 and TRBJ1-1; TRBD1 matches at 8 bases. Germline V lookup: CDR1 MDHEN, CDR2 SYDVKM. The CDR3 contains 16 residues. The V gene end was trimmed by 3 bases and the J gene end by 1 base; junction bases not matched to a gene: 7. The CDR3 loop is CASSLSRDRPNTEAFF. CDR3 coding DNA: TGTGCCAGCAGTTTGTCCCGGGACAGGCCGAACACTGAAGCTTTCTTT.

V is TRBV5-1 and J is TRBJ2-1, with 11 bases identical to TRBD2. CDR1 and CDR2 (germline): SGHRS, YFSETQ. V lost 0 bases, J lost 2 bases, and 1 base stayed unmatched. The CDR3 has 16 amino acids. The CDR3 nucleotides read TGCGCCAGCAGCTTGGGGGGACTAGCGGCCTACAATGAGCAGTTCTTC. Amino acids: CASSLGGLAAYNEQFF.

The chain has TRBV20-1 and TRBJ2-1; D is undetermined. V was cut by 6 bases and J by 4 bases, with 4 bases left in between. The CDR3 runs to 10 residues. Germline CDR1 and CDR2: DFQATT and SNEGSKA (reference sequence). Here the CDR3 DNA reads TGCAGTGCGATGTACAATGAGCAGTTCTTC. As protein: CSAMYNEQFF.

The CDR3 nucleotides are TGTGCCAGCTCCCCGGGACGGCACTATGGCTACACCTTC. It codes for CASSPGRHYGYTF. The chain uses TRBV18 and TRBJ1-2; TRBD1 is a possible D gene (5 bases). The CDR3 is 13 residues long. Germline V gene data show CDR1 as KGHSH and CDR2 as LQKENI. Trimming pared 6 bases from V and 3 bases from J, leaving 11 bases between.

The chain is built from TRBV28 and TRBJ2-5; 7 bases map to TRBD2. CDR1 is MDHEN and CDR2 is SYDVKM in the germline V gene. This CDR3 region has 12 residues. The V and J ends lost 10 bases and 4 bases, in that order; junction bases with no gene match: 6. CDR3 nucleotide sequence: TGTGCCACCGAATGGGGGGGAGAGACCCAGTACTTC. It codes for CATEWGGETQYF.

As regards this clone: Mismatch with germline at one junction end may stem from a read error. The chain is built from TRBV28 and TRBJ2-1, with TRBD1 as a possible D gene (5 bases). CDR3 size: 12 residues. The germline CDR1 and CDR2 sequences are MDHEN and SYDVKM. CDR3 sequence: CASSLSQGFRVF. The CDR3 DNA reads TGTGCCAGCAGTTTAAGCCAGGGCTTTAGGGTCTTC.

The chain uses TRBV7-6 and TRBJ1-4; D is unresolved. The CDR3 loop spans 13 amino acids. The V end lost 1 base, the J end lost 8 bases, and 8 bases lay between the germline ends. Germline V gives CDR1 SGHVS, CDR2 FNYEAQ. The CDR3 sequence is CASSLVLREKLFF. In DNA form, the CDR3 reads TGTGCCAGCAGCTTAGTCTTGCGAGAAAAACTGTTTTTT. Full variable domain (rest looked up from reference TRBV7-6 and TRBJ1-4): GAGVSQSPRYKVTKRGQDVALRCDPISGHVSLYWYRQALGQGPEFLTYFNYEAQQDKSGLPNDRFSAERPEGSISTLTIQRTEQRDSAMYRCASSLVLREKLFFGSGTQLSVL.